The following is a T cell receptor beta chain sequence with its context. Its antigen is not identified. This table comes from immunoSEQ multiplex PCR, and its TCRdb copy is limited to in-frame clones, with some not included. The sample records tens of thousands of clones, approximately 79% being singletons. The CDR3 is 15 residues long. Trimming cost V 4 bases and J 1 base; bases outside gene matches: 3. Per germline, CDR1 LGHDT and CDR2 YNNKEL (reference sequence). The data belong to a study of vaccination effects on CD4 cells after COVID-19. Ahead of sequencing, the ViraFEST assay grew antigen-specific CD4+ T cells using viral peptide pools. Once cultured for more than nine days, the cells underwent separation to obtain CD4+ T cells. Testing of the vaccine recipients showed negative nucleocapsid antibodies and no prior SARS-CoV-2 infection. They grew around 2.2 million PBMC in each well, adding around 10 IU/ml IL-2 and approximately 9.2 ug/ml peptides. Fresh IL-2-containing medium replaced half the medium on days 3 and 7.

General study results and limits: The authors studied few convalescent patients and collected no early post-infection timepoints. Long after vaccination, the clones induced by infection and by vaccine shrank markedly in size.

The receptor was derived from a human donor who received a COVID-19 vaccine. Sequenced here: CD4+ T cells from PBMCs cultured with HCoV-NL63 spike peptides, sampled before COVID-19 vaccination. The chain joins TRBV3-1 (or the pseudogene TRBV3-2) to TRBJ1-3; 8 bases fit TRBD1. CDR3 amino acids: CASSPTGGSGNTIYF. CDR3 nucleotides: TGTGCCAGCAGCCCAACAGGGGGATCTGGAAACACCATATATTTT.